The 2 T cell receptor beta chains listed next were all sequenced from one sample in a study of human T cells and chemical hapten exposure. Time point indicated: patch test 3, about 24 weeks after DPC sensitization. Stated treatment: therapeutic diphenylcyclopropenone sensitization with weekly scalp DPC. TCRdb re-derived calls from the RACE reads in MiXCR, one entry per CDR3 protein. In the table there are roughly 32,000 distinct CDR3 sequences, over 4.5% of which are singletons. The source was whole blood, collected in connection with sensitization to the hapten diphenylcyclopropenone (DPC). The receptor source for this set is a man younger than 40 with alopecia areata. Some clones in this sample may be carry-over from other donors' samples.

This clonotype has a count of ten or more. The chain combines TRBV15 with TRBJ2-1; possibly TRBD2 for D (6 bases). Trimming pared 6 bases from V and 6 bases from J, leaving 12 bases between. The CDR3 is made up of 13 amino acids. Germline loops: CDR1 LNHNV, CDR2 YYDKDF (reference sequence). The CDR3 DNA sequence: TGTGCCACCAGGGTGGATAGCGGCAATGAGCAGTTCTTC. As protein: CATRVDSGNEQFF.

At least ten counts were recorded for this clonotype. The chain is built from TRBV6-1 and TRBJ2-3; D is unclear. V was shortened by 0 bases and J by 2 bases, with 3 bases between the two germline ends. The CDR3 contains 13 residues. Germline V gives CDR1 MNHNS, CDR2 SASEGT. The CDR3: CASSEAFTDTQYF. In DNA, the CDR3 is TGTGCCAGCAGTGAAGCCTTCACAGATACGCAGTATTTT.